The 26 T cell receptor beta chains in this list originate from one sample, sequenced in a study of OX40 agonist ivuxolimab in advanced cancers. Assay used: immunoSEQ multiplex PCR; TCRdb lists only in-frame clones, some missing. Seen here are about 73,000 clones, about nine tenths observed once, and the top ten hold roughly 0.64%. The sequencing used CD4+ or CD8+ T cells sorted from blood, collected in a trial of the OX40 agonist ivuxolimab. The receptors here all came from an adult with an advanced solid tumor such as melanoma, head and neck, liver or kidney cancer.

The rearrangement joins TRBV19 to TRBJ1-6, with D possibly TRBD1 on 5 matching bases. Per the germline V gene, CDR1 is LNHDA and CDR2 is SQIVND (reference sequence). V was cut by 3 bases and J by 9 bases, with 15 bases left in between. The CDR3 runs to 15 residues. The CDR3 coding sequence is TGTGCCAGTAGTATTAATCGGGGACGGGGTTCACCCCTCCACTTT. The encoded protein is CASSINRGRGSPLHF.

This clone was observed a single time. The chain is built from TRBV5-8 and TRBJ1-5; 8 bases match TRBD1. The CDR3 extends over 14 amino acids. The trim removed 4 bases at V and 4 bases at J, leaving 4 bases unmatched. The V gene's germline CDR1 is SGHTS and CDR2 YDEGEE. The CDR3 nucleotides read TGTGCCAGCAGCATGGACAGGGTGAATCAGCCCCAGCATTTT. It translates to CASSMDRVNQPQHF.

The genes are TRBV15 and TRBJ2-7, with 11 bases identical to TRBD1. With 5 bases clipped from V and 6 bases from J, the junction kept 6 bases outside the gene matches. The germline V gene has CDR1 LNHNV and CDR2 YYDKDF (reference sequence). The CDR3 covers 14 residues. The chain's CDR3 is CATSPRTGGGEQYF. As DNA, the CDR3 is TGTGCCACCAGCCCTCGGACAGGGGGCGGCGAGCAGTACTTC.

In its sample, this clone was seen once. This chain links TRBV2 with TRBJ2-1; D is perhaps TRBD1 (6 bases). Trimming left V 5 bases short and J 10 bases short, with 15 bases between. CDR1 SNHLY and CDR2 FYNNEI come from the germline V gene. CDR3 length equals 13 residues. The CDR3 DNA sequence: TGTGCCAGCAGTCGACAGGTTCGTTGGGAGCAGTTCTTC. It codes for CASSRQVRWEQFF.

The chain uses TRBV6-6 and TRBJ2-2, with TRBD1 matching 8 bases. Losses at the gene ends were 2 bases for V and 2 bases for J; bases not matched to a gene: 1. The CDR3 consists of 15 residues. The V gene's germline CDR1 is MNHNY and CDR2 SVGAGI (reference sequence). CDR3: CASSYGTGNTGELFF. In DNA, the CDR3 is TGTGCCAGCAGTTACGGGACAGGCAACACCGGGGAGCTGTTTTTT.

The chain uses TRBV27 and TRBJ2-1; a possible D gene is TRBD2 (5 bases). The CDR3 is 12 residues long. Germline V gene data show CDR1 as MNHEY and CDR2 as SMNVEV (reference sequence). Trimming took off 11 bases at V and 4 bases at J, with 12 bases between the two ends. The CDR3 bases are TGTGCCGGTGGACTCCTATACAATGAGCAGTTCTTC. It encodes CAGGLLYNEQFF.

The rearrangement links TRBV6-5 to TRBJ1-1; possibly TRBD1 for D (6 bases). The CDR3 sequence is 13 residues long. Trimming took 5 bases from V and 7 from J, leaving 14 bases between them. Germline V gives CDR1 MNHEY, CDR2 SVGAGI. CDR3 bases: TGTGCCAGCAGTGAAGGGAGCAGGGGTGAAGCTTTCTTT. Amino acid sequence: CASSEGSRGEAFF.

The J gene is TRBJ2-2, the V gene TRBV14; possibly TRBD1 for D (5 bases). This CDR3 spans 15 amino acids. Germline lookup yields CDR1 SGHDN and CDR2 FVKESK. Trimming removed 3 bases at V and 2 bases at J, with 10 bases between. The CDR3 region is CASSQPRANTGELFF. For the CDR3, the DNA is TGTGCCAGCAGCCAGCCCAGGGCAAACACCGGGGAGCTGTTTTTT.

The chain employs TRBV28 and TRBJ2-5, with D perhaps matching TRBD2 (6 bases). The DNA end favors TRBJ2-7, so the J call may be wrong. This CDR3 is 15 amino acids long. Germline V gene sequence: CDR1 MDHEN, CDR2 SYDVKM. The CDR3 nucleotides are TGTGCCAGCAGTTTCGGGGGTCGGGGACTCTACGAGCAGTACTTC. The encoded protein is CASSFGGRGLYEQYF.

This chain connects TRBV10-2 to TRBJ2-1; D gene unclear. Germline CDR1 and CDR2: WSHSY and SAAADI. V shed 8 bases and J shed 10 bases, with 12 bases lying between them. CDR3 length equals 11 residues. DNA of the CDR3: TGCGCCAGCGAAGGCACGGCAGAGCAGTTCTTC. Protein product: CASEGTAEQFF.

The CDR3 bases are TGTGCCAGCAGTTTAGGACTAGGATGGGACGAGCAGTACTTC. This codes for CASSLGLGWDEQYF. The gene calls are TRBV6-7 and TRBJ2-7; TRBD2 agrees at 7 bases. TRBV6-7 is flagged as an ORF with uncertain function. The trim removed 4 bases at V and 5 bases at J, leaving 8 bases unmatched. CDR3 length: 14 residues.

The J gene is TRBJ2-3, the V gene TRBV19; D might be TRBD1 or TRBD2, each matching 6 bases. The CDR3 has 15 residues. CDR1 and CDR2 from the germline V gene are LNHDA and SQIVND (reference sequence). The V end was cut by 3 bases, the J end by 0 bases, with 10 bases between. CDR3 in amino acids: CASSITGTSTDTQYF. In nucleotides, the CDR3 is TGTGCCAGTAGTATCACAGGGACTAGCACAGATACGCAGTATTTT.

This chain links TRBV7-8 with TRBJ2-2; D not certain. CDR3 size: 14 residues. Germline V lookup: CDR1 SGHVS, CDR2 FQNEAQ. The V end lost 2 bases, the J end lost 6 bases, and 10 bases lay between the germline ends. The CDR3 nucleotides read TGTGCCAGCAGCTTATTCGGGCAGGCCGGGGAGCTGTTTTTT. Protein sequence: CASSLFGQAGELFF.

The chain links TRBV28 to TRBJ2-5; D call uncertain. The CDR3 extends over 10 amino acids. The germline gives CDR1 MDHEN, CDR2 SYDVKM. V gave up 5 bases and J gave up 2 bases, with 0 bases separating them. The CDR3 region is CASSQETQYF. The CDR3 nucleotides read TGTGCCAGCAGTCAAGAGACCCAGTACTTC.

V gene TRBV28 combines with J gene TRBJ1-5, with a weak D call TRBD1 (6 bases). CDR1 is MDHEN, CDR2 SYDVKM, per germline. This CDR3 region has 15 residues. Trimming shortened V by 5 bases and J by 2 bases, and 13 bases separated the two germline ends. CDR3 bases: TGTGCCAGCAGTCCCTCAGGGGTCGGCAATCAGCCCCAGCATTTT. Protein: CASSPSGVGNQPQHF.

The rearrangement links TRBV7-9 to TRBJ2-7; D unresolved. In germline, CDR1 is SEHNR, CDR2 FQNEAQ (reference sequence). There are 11 residues in the CDR3. Trimming took off 4 bases at V and 4 bases at J, with 5 bases between the two ends. In DNA, the CDR3 is TGTGCCAGCAGCTCGTATTACGAGCAGTACTTC. Its protein product is CASSSYYEQYF.

This clone was counted a single time. The chain recombines TRBV28 with TRBJ1-5; D gene uncertain. The CDR3 covers 13 residues. The V end was cut by 3 bases, the J end by 7 bases, with 10 bases between. Germline CDR1 and CDR2: MDHEN and SYDVKM. This chain's CDR3 is CASSFEVWQPQHF. In DNA form, the CDR3 reads TGTGCCAGCAGTTTCGAGGTTTGGCAGCCCCAGCATTTT. Drawing the rest from reference TRBV28 and TRBJ1-5, the complete variable domain is DVKVTQSSRYLVKRTGEKVFLECVQDMDHENMFWYRQDPGLGLRLIYFSYDVKMKEKGDIPEGYSVSREKKERFSLILESASTNQTSMYLCASSFEVWQPQHFGDGTRLSIL.

This clone was seen only a few times. V usage is TRBV7-9 and J usage is TRBJ1-1; TRBD1 might be the D (5 bases). Germline CDR1 and CDR2: SEHNR and FQNEAQ (reference sequence). V was clipped by 5 bases and J by 1 base, with 8 bases between them. This CDR3 contains 13 residues. DNA of the CDR3: TGTGCCAGCAGCCCAGGACAGAACACTGAAGCTTTCTTT. Its translation is CASSPGQNTEAFF.

For the CDR3, the DNA is TGTGCCAGCTCACAAAACAGACCAACTAATGAAAAACTGTTTTTT. This translates into CASSQNRPTNEKLFF. The genes are TRBV18 and TRBJ1-4; D gene unclear. The V and J ends lost 4 bases and 0 bases respectively, with 9 bases between them. Germline-derived CDR1 and CDR2 are KGHSH and LQKENI. The CDR3 length is 15 residues.

The V call is TRBV30, the J call TRBJ2-3, with 10 bases identical to TRBD2. Unmatched junction bases numbered 3, after V lost 4 bases and J lost 2 bases. Germline lookup yields CDR1 GTSNPN and CDR2 SVGIG (reference sequence). The CDR3 covers 14 residues. This chain's CDR3 is CAWTSGGFTDTQYF. The CDR3 region has the DNA TGTGCCTGGACTAGCGGGGGATTCACAGATACGCAGTATTTT.

This clone came up a few times. The chain combines TRBV7-2 with TRBJ1-5; D gene uncertain. The CDR3 is 13 residues long. The V gene's germline CDR1 is SGHTA and CDR2 FQGNSA. V shed 4 bases and J shed 4 bases, with 8 bases lying between them. The CDR3 nucleotides read TGTGCCAGCAGCTACAGACGGAATCAGCCCCAGCATTTT. This gives the protein CASSYRRNQPQHF. The whole variable domain, remainder taken from reference TRBV7-2 and TRBJ1-5, is GAGVSQSPSNKVTEKGKDVELRCDPISGHTALYWYRQSLGQGLEFLIYFQGNSAPDKSGLPSDRFSAERTGGSVSTLTIQRTQQEDSAVYLCASSYRRNQPQHFGDGTRLSIL.

The genes are TRBV7-9 and TRBJ2-3, with TRBD2 matching 13 bases. Germline-derived CDR1 and CDR2 are SEHNR and FQNEAQ (reference sequence). This CDR3 comprises 17 residues. V was pared by 5 bases and J by 2 bases, with 7 bases of the junction left unmatched. CDR3 coding DNA: TGTGCCAGCAGCGGGCGGACTAGCGGGGGATACACAGATACGCAGTATTTT. Protein sequence: CASSGRTSGGYTDTQYF. The variable domain in full, completed from reference TRBV7-9 and TRBJ2-3, reads DTGVSQNPRHKITKRGQNVTFRCDPISEHNRLYWYRQTLGQGPEFLTYFQNEAQLEKSRLLSDRFSAERPKGSFSTLEIQRTEQGDSAMYLCASSGRTSGGYTDTQYFGPGTRLTVL.

The rearrangement uses TRBV11-2 and TRBJ1-6, with 7 bases lining up with TRBD1. The trim removed 5 bases at V and 7 bases at J, leaving 5 bases unmatched. Germline CDR1 reads SGHAT; CDR2 reads FQNNGV. This CDR3 is 14 amino acids long. In nucleotides, the CDR3 is TGTGCCAGCAGCCGGGGACAGTTGAATTCACCCCTCCACTTT. Protein product: CASSRGQLNSPLHF.

The chain carries TRBV30 and TRBJ2-1; D may match TRBD1 or TRBD2 (5 bases each). The germline V gene has CDR1 GTSNPN and CDR2 SVGIG (reference sequence). CDR3 length equals 16 residues. V lost 5 bases, J lost 9 bases, and 26 bases lay in between. Here the CDR3 reads CAWDPLRGMGQTEQFF. The CDR3 DNA follows: TGTGCCTGGGACCCCCTGAGGGGCATGGGTCAGACTGAGCAGTTCTTC.

The rearrangement links TRBV9 to TRBJ1-2; D not resolved. Per the germline V gene, CDR1 is SGDLS and CDR2 is YYNGEE. V was clipped by 1 base and J by 2 bases, with 0 bases between them. The CDR3 length is 11 residues. The CDR3 reads CASSVNYGYTF. CDR3 bases: TGTGCCAGCAGCGTAAACTATGGCTACACCTTC.

This rearrangement joins TRBV30 to TRBJ2-2; 8 nucleotides line up with TRBD1. This CDR3 has 15 residues. V lost 3 bases and J lost 6; bases outside the gene matches: 9. Germline V lookup: CDR1 GTSNPN, CDR2 SVGIG (reference sequence). The CDR3 nucleotides read TGTGCCTGGAGCGGACAGGGCATTAGTGCCGGGGAGCTGTTTTTT. Its translation is CAWSGQGISAGELFF. Supplemented by reference TRBV30 and TRBJ2-2, the full variable domain reads SQTIHQWPATLVQPVGSPLSLECTVEGTSNPNLYWYRQAAGRGLQLLFYSVGIGQISSEVPQNLSASRPQDRQFILSSKKLLLSDSGFYLCAWSGQGISAGELFFGEGSRLTVL.